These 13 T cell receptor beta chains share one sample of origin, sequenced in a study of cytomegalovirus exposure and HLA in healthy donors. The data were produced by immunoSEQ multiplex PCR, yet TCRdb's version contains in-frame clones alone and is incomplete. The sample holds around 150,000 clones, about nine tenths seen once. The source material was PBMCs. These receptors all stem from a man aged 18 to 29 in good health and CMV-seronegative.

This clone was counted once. The CDR3 coding sequence is TGCGCCAGCAGCACTGGCGGTGCATCCGGGGGGTACGAGCAGTACTTC. Encoded protein: CASSTGGASGGYEQYF. The chain recombines TRBV5-1 with TRBJ2-7; 7 bases agree with TRBD2. V lost 4 bases, J lost 4 bases, and 14 bases stayed unmatched. Germline CDR1 and CDR2: SGHRS and YFSETQ. The CDR3 covers 16 residues.

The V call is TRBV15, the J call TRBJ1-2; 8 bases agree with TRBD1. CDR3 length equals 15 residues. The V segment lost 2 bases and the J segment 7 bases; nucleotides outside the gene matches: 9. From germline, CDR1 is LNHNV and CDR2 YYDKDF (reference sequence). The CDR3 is CATSRPGTGVGGYTF. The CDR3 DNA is TGTGCCACCAGCAGACCTGGGACAGGCGTTGGTGGCTACACCTTC.

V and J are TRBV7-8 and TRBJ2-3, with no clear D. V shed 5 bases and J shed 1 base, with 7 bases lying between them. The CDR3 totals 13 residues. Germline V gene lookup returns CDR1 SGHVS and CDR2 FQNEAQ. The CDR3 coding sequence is TGTGCCAGCAGCGGAGCAGGCACAGATACGCAGTATTTT. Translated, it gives CASSGAGTDTQYF.

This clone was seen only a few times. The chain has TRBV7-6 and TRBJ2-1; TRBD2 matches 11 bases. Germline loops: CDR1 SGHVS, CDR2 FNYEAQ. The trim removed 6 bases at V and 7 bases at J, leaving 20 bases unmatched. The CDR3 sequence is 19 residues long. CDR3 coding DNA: TGTGCCAGCAGATATCTAGCGGGGGGATTGCTGGGCGGCGGGAATGAGCAGTTCTTC. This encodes CASRYLAGGLLGGGNEQFF. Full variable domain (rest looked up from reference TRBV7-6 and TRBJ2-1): GAGVSQSPRYKVTKRGQDVALRCDPISGHVSLYWYRQALGQGPEFLTYFNYEAQQDKSGLPNDRFSAERPEGSISTLTIQRTEQRDSAMYRCASRYLAGGLLGGGNEQFFGPGTRLTVL.

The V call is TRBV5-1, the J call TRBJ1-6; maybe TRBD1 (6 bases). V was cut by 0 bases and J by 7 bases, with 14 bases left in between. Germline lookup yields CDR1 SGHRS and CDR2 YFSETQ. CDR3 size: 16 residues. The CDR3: CASSLAAGVGNSPLHF. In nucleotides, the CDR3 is TGCGCCAGCAGCTTGGCTGCAGGGGTAGGAAATTCACCCCTCCACTTT.

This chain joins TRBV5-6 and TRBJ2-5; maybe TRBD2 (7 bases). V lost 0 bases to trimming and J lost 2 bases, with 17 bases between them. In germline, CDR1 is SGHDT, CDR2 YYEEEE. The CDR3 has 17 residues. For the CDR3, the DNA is TGTGCCAGCAGCTTGGTGGGGGGGCAGGGGAGACAAGAGACCCAGTACTTC. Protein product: CASSLVGGQGRQETQYF.

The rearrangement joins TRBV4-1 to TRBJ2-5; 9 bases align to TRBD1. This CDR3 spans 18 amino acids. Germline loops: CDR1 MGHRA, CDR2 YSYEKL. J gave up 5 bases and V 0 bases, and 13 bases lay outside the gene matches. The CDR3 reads CASSQEDPIRDRVETQYF. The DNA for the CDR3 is TGCGCCAGCAGCCAAGAGGACCCCATCCGGGACAGGGTGGAGACCCAGTACTTC.

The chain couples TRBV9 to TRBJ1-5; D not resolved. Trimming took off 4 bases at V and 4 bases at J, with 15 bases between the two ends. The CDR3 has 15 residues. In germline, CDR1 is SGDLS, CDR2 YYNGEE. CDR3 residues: CASSPSGGLNQPQHF. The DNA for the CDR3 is TGTGCCAGCAGCCCCTCGGGAGGGCTGAATCAGCCCCAGCATTTT.

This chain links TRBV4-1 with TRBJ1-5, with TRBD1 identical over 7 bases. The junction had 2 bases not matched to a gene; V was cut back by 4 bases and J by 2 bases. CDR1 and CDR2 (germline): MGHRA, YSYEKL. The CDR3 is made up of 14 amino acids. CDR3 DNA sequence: TGCGCCAGCAGCCGCGGACAGGGCAATCAGCCCCAGCATTTT. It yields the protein CASSRGQGNQPQHF.

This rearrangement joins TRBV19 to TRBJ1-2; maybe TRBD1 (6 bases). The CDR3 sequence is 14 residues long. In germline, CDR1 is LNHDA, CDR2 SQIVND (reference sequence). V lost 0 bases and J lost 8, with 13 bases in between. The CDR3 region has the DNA TGTGCCAGTAGTATAGATAACAGGGCCCGCGGCTACACCTTC. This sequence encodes CASSIDNRARGYTF.

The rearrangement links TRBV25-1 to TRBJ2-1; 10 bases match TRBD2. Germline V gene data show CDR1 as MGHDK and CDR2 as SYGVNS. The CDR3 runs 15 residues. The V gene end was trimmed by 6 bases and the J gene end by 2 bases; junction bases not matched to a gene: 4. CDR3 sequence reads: CASSLGLAAYNEQFF. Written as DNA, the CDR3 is TGTGCCAGCAGCCTCGGACTAGCGGCCTACAATGAGCAGTTCTTC.

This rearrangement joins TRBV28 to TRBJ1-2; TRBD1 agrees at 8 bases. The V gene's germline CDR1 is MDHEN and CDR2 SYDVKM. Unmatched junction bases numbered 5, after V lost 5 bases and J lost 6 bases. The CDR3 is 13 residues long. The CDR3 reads CASSRQGYHGYTF. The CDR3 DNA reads TGTGCCAGCAGTCGACAGGGGTACCATGGCTACACCTTC.

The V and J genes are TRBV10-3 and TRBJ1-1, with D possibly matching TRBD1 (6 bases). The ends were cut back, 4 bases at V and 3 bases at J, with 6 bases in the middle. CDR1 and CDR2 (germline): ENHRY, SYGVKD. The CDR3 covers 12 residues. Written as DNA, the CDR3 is TGTGCCATCAGTGGACAGGACACTGAAGCTTTCTTT. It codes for CAISGQDTEAFF.